These 2 T cell receptor beta chains came from one sample sequenced in a study of T cell responses to AZD1222 COVID-19 vaccine. TCRdb keeps only in-frame clones here, not all; method: immunoSEQ multiplex PCR. Of some 130,000 clones in the sample, 85% to 95% were seen once. The specimen was peripheral blood, collected on day 0 of AZD1222 vaccination. All receptors derive from an adult in good health.

The chain has TRBV5-8 and TRBJ1-1; 8 nucleotides agree with TRBD1. Trimming at V came to 7 bases and at J to 5 bases, leaving 10 bases not matched to a gene. Germline CDR1 and CDR2: SGHTS and YDEGEE. CDR3 size: 14 residues. CDR3 sequence: CASGQGASWTEAFF. CDR3 DNA: TGTGCCAGCGGTCAGGGGGCAAGTTGGACTGAAGCTTTCTTT.

The chain recombines TRBV2 with TRBJ2-1; D is uncertain. The CDR3 has 16 amino acids. Germline assignment: CDR1 SNHLY and CDR2 FYNNEI. Between the trimmed V and J ends, which lost 2 bases and 0 bases, there was a span of 11 bases. The CDR3 loop is CASSEWQTSSYNEQFF. The CDR3 coding sequence is TGTGCCAGCAGTGAATGGCAAACGAGCTCCTACAATGAGCAGTTCTTC. The full variable domain, in which reference TRBV2 and TRBJ2-1 provide the parts outside the CDR3, is EPEVTQTPSHQVTQMGQEVILRCVPISNHLYFYWYRQILGQKVEFLVSFYNNEISEKSEIFDDQFSVERPDGSNFTLKIRSTKLEDSAMYFCASSEWQTSSYNEQFFGPGTRLTVL.